A selection of T cell receptor beta chains follows, all from one sample in a study of cytomegalovirus exposure and HLA in healthy donors. The method was immunoSEQ multiplex PCR; TCRdb's version includes in-frame clones alone and lacks a portion of them. The profile shows 95,000 to 110,000 clones, 82% of them singletons. The specimen sequenced was PBMCs. These receptors came from a man younger than 45 in good health and CMV-seropositive. CDR3s include the opening cysteine and the closing phenylalanine or tryptophan. The order of the fields is V gene, J gene, clone size, D gene, CDR3 DNA, CDR3 protein. A D gene is named only where the DNA matches it firmly. Clone size is stated in some rows and not others, as once, few, many or a class when expanded.

V gene: TRBV6-1
J gene: TRBJ1-2
clone size: .
D gene: TRBD1
CDR3 DNA: TGTGCCAGCCGTACGGACAGGGACTATGGCTACACCTTC
CDR3 protein: CASRTDRDYGYTF

V gene: TRBV2
J gene: TRBJ1-2
clone size: .
D gene: TRBD1
CDR3 DNA: TGTGCCAGCACGGGACAGGGGGCTTCCGGCTACACCTTC
CDR3 protein: CASTGQGASGYTF

V gene: TRBV29-1
J gene: TRBJ1-1
clone size: .
D gene: .
CDR3 DNA: TGCAGCGTTGTACCTCCAGGGCTTGAAGCTTTCTTT
CDR3 protein: CSVVPPGLEAFF

V gene: TRBV11-3
J gene: TRBJ1-4
clone size: once
D gene: TRBD1
CDR3 DNA: TGTGCCAGCAGCAAACCGGGACAGGGGGCGCAAAGCTGGGAAAAACTGTTTTTT
CDR3 protein: CASSKPGQGAQSWEKLFF

V gene: TRBV4-1
J gene: TRBJ2-4
clone size: few
D gene: .
CDR3 DNA: TGCGCCAGCAGCCAAGAGGCTCCTCCCAAAAACAGTCAGTACTTC
CDR3 protein: CASSQEAPPKNSQYF

V gene: TRBV19
J gene: TRBJ2-4
clone size: .
D gene: TRBD1
CDR3 DNA: TGTGCCAGTAGTATAGGGGGACAGGGGAACATTCAGTACTTC
CDR3 protein: CASSIGGQGNIQYF

V gene: TRBV9
J gene: TRBJ1-4
clone size: .
D gene: .
CDR3 DNA: TGTGCCAGCAGCTCCCAAAATGAAAAACTGTTTTTT
CDR3 protein: CASSSQNEKLFF

V gene: TRBV7-2
J gene: TRBJ1-3
clone size: .
D gene: TRBD1
CDR3 DNA: TGTGCCAGCAGCTTAGGCTCGGGCGGGACAGGGTACCGAAACACCATATATTTT
CDR3 protein: CASSLGSGGTGYRNTIYF

V gene: TRBV2
J gene: TRBJ1-1
clone size: .
D gene: .
CDR3 DNA: TGTGCCAGCAGTGAGGGGGCTGGCGGCACTGAAGCTTTCTTT
CDR3 protein: CASSEGAGGTEAFF

V gene: TRBV27
J gene: TRBJ1-5
clone size: .
D gene: .
CDR3 DNA: TGTGCCAGCAGTCCCTACTCCGGGAGGGCCGGCAATCAGCCCCAGCATTTT
CDR3 protein: CASSPYSGRAGNQPQHF

V gene: TRBV5-5
J gene: TRBJ1-4
clone size: .
D gene: .
CDR3 DNA: TGTGCCAGCACCCCGCGGGGCTTGAATACTAATGAAAAACTGTTTTTT
CDR3 protein: CASTPRGLNTNEKLFF

V gene: TRBV19
J gene: TRBJ2-6
clone size: .
D gene: .
CDR3 DNA: TGTGCCAGTAGTTCTCGAGACCCTGGGGCCAACGGCCTGACTTTC
CDR3 protein: CASSSRDPGANGLTF

V gene: TRBV29-1
J gene: TRBJ1-2
clone size: .
D gene: .
CDR3 DNA: TGCAGCGTTCAAACAGGGACCGACTATGGCTACACCTTC
CDR3 protein: CSVQTGTDYGYTF

V gene: TRBV6-5
J gene: TRBJ2-5
clone size: .
D gene: TRBD1
CDR3 DNA: TGTGCCAGCAGTTCGGGGACAGGGGGTGGGGAGACCCAGTACTTC
CDR3 protein: CASSSGTGGGETQYF

V gene: TRBV5-4
J gene: TRBJ2-7
clone size: .
D gene: TRBD1
CDR3 DNA: TGTGCCAGCAGCTCACCGGGACAGGGTGTTAACGAGCAGTACTTC
CDR3 protein: CASSSPGQGVNEQYF